The T cell receptor beta chain described here comes from a study of blood T cell repertoires in COVID-19. Overall study: Whether acute or convalescent, the COVID-19 samples came from the United States, Italy and Spain. PBMCs, B-cell-depleted T cells, or T cells provided the cDNA or gDNA that made up the material.

Per the original data handling: Amplified reference gene primers provided the basis for estimating nucleated cell counts. The assay was immunoSEQ multiplex PCR, and TCRdb's table has in-frame clones only and misses some. The V and J calls and clone size are taken from that table; D and trimming were inferred from the DNA. The table has more than 70,000 clones, approximately 86% seen once. Trimming took 1 base from V and 9 from J, leaving 6 bases between them. The CDR3 contains 11 residues. This clone has just one count. The origin of this receptor is a man at least 80 years old with active or convalescent COVID-19. The sequencing sample was made of peripheral blood. The V and J genes are TRBV12-3 or TRBV12-4 and TRBJ1-1; D is uncertain. CDR3 amino acids: CASSLDTKAFF. The CDR3 DNA reads TGTGCCAGCAGTTTAGATACTAAAGCTTTCTTT.